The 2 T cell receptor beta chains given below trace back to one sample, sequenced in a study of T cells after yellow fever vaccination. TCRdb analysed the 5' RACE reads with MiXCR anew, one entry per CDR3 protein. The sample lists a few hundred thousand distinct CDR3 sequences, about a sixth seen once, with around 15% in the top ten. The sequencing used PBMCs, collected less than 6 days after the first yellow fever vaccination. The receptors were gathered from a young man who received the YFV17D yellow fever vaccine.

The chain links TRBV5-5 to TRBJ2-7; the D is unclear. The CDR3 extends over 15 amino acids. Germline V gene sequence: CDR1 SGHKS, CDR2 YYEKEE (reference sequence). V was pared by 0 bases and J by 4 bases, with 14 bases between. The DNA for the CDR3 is TGTGCCAGCAGCTTGGAGCAGCAAACGATTTACGAGCAGTACGTC. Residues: CASSLEQQTIYEQYV.

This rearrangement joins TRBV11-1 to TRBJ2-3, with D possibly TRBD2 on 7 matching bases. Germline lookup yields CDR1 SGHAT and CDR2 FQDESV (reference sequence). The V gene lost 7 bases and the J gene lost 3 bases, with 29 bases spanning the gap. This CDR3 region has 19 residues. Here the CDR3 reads CASISTRSFGGQRTDTQYF. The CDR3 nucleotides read TGTGCCAGCATCAGTACGCGTTCCTTCGGGGGGCAAAGGACAGATACGCAGTATTTT.